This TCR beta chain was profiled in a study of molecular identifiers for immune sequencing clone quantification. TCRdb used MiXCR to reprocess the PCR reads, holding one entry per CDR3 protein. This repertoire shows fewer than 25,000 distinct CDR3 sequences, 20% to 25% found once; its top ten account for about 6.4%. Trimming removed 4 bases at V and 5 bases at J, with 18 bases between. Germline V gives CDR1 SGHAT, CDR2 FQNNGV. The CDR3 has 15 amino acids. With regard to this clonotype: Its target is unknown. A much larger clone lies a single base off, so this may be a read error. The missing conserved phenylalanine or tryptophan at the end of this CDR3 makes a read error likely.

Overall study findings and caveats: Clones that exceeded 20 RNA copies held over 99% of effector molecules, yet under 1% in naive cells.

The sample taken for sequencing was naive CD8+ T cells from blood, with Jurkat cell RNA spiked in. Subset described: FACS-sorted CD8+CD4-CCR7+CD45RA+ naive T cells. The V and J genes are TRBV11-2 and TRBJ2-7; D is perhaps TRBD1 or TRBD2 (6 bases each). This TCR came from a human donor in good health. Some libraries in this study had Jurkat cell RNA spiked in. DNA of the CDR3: TGTGCCAGCAGCTGGGGGGCCGCATCGGGGGACGAGCAGTACCTC. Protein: CASSWGAASGDEQYL.